One and the same sample provided the 14 T cell receptor beta chains below, sequenced in a study of CD8 T cells in Susac syndrome. It was with random hexamers that roughly 0.45 to 1 ug RNA was reverse transcribed. Each CDR3 protein is one row after TCRdb ran MiXCR on the immunoSEQ multiplex PCR reads. The sample holds around 180,000 distinct CDR3 sequences, approximately 95% seen once. The sample taken for sequencing was CD8+ T cells from PBMCs. Receptor source: a human donor with multiple sclerosis.

This rearrangement joins TRBV27 to TRBJ2-7; 11 bases line up with TRBD2. The V and J ends lost 5 bases and 1 base, in that order; junction bases with no gene match: 4. CDR1 is MNHEY, CDR2 SMNVEV, per germline (reference sequence). This CDR3 is built from 15 residues. The CDR3 DNA sequence: TGTGCCAGCAGTCTCGGGACTAGCGGATCCTACGAGCAGTACTTC. This translates into CASSLGTSGSYEQYF.

This rearrangement joins TRBV5-1 to TRBJ2-1, with D possibly matching TRBD2 (6 bases). The CDR3 consists of 13 residues. Germline lookup yields CDR1 SGHRS and CDR2 YFSETQ. Trimming removed 5 bases at V and 5 bases at J, with 11 bases between. CDR3 coding DNA: TGCGCCAGCAGTCCGGGAGCAAACAATGAGCAGTTCTTC. This translates into CASSPGANNEQFF. Filled out from reference TRBV5-1 and TRBJ2-1, the complete variable domain reads KAGVTQTPRYLIKTRGQQVTLSCSPISGHRSVSWYQQTPGQGLQFLFEYFSETQRNKGNFPGRFSGRQFSNSRSEMNVSTLELGDSALYLCASSPGANNEQFFGPGTRLTVL.

The V gene is TRBV12-3 or TRBV12-4, the J gene TRBJ2-7, with 7 nucleotides matching TRBD1. This CDR3 spans 16 amino acids. J lost 4 bases, V lost 5 bases, and 14 bases had no gene match. The CDR3 here is CASSLGQVPSGYEQYF. CDR3 DNA: TGTGCCAGCAGTCTCGGACAGGTTCCCTCAGGGTACGAGCAGTACTTC.

V is TRBV30 and J is TRBJ2-7; 7 bases align to TRBD1. J gave up 5 bases and V 2 bases, and 6 bases lay outside the gene matches. Germline lookup yields CDR1 GTSNPN and CDR2 SVGIG (reference sequence). There are 13 residues in the CDR3. The CDR3 loop reads CAWSTQGVDEQYF. CDR3 bases: TGTGCCTGGAGTACCCAGGGGGTCGACGAGCAGTACTTC.

This sequence joins TRBV5-1 and TRBJ2-1; 11 nucleotides align to TRBD2. CDR1 is SGHRS, CDR2 YFSETQ, per germline. CDR3 length: 15 residues. V gave up 0 bases and J gave up 7 bases; unmatched junction bases: 3. The CDR3 DNA reads as TGCGCCAGCAGCTTGGTGTCTAGCGGGGGGAATGAGCAGTTCTTC. Protein: CASSLVSSGGNEQFF. The full variable domain, in which reference TRBV5-1 and TRBJ2-1 provide the parts outside the CDR3, is KAGVTQTPRYLIKTRGQQVTLSCSPISGHRSVSWYQQTPGQGLQFLFEYFSETQRNKGNFPGRFSGRQFSNSRSEMNVSTLELGDSALYLCASSLVSSGGNEQFFGPGTRLTVL.

The chain carries TRBV4-1 and TRBJ2-2; D is ambiguous. The CDR3 covers 12 residues. V lost 3 bases to trimming and J lost 6 bases, with 5 bases between them. Germline values: CDR1 MGHRA, CDR2 YSYEKL. The CDR3 reads CASSHDPGELFF. The CDR3, as DNA: TGCGCCAGCAGCCATGACCCCGGGGAGCTGTTTTTT.

The V call is TRBV29-1, the J call TRBJ1-4; the match to TRBD1 covers 12 bases. This CDR3 region has 14 residues. The ends lost 7 bases at V and 5 bases at J; junction bases unmatched: 5. Germline V CDR1 and CDR2: SQVTM, ANQGSEA. In nucleotides, the CDR3 is TGCAGCGCAGGGGACAGGGGGCGGAATGAAAAACTGTTTTTT. It translates to CSAGDRGRNEKLFF.

The gene calls are TRBV5-6 and TRBJ2-1, with 8 bases matching TRBD2. Looked up from germline, CDR1 is SGHDT and CDR2 is YYEEEE. V lost 0 bases and J lost 6; bases outside the gene matches: 8. CDR3 length: 16 residues. The CDR3 bases are TGTGCCAGCAGCTTGGCCGGCCAGCGGGGGACCAATGAGCAGTTCTTC. It specifies CASSLAGQRGTNEQFF.

The chain combines TRBV29-1 with TRBJ1-1; D gene ambiguous. The length of the CDR3 is 14 residues. CDR1 SQVTM and CDR2 ANQGSEA come from the germline V gene. The germline V and J ends were trimmed by 6 bases and 3 bases, with 17 bases remaining between them. This CDR3 is CSVGSGNGYTEAFF. The CDR3 nucleotides read TGCAGCGTCGGGTCCGGGAACGGGTACACTGAAGCTTTCTTT.

This clonotype was detected only a few times. The chain combines TRBV6-1 with TRBJ2-3; 7 bases are a match to TRBD2. Germline V CDR1 and CDR2: MNHNS, SASEGT. V dropped 4 bases and J dropped 0; count of bases not matched to a gene: 13. This CDR3 is 18 amino acids long. The CDR3 DNA reads as TGTGCCAGCAGTGCCGATACAGCTAGCGGCTCTAGCACAGATACGCAGTATTTT. Translation: CASSADTASGSSTDTQYF.

The rearrangement uses TRBV29-1 and TRBJ2-1, with D uncertain. The CDR3 has 10 amino acids. Germline assignment: CDR1 SQVTM and CDR2 ANQGSEA. V lost 4 bases and J 8 bases, leaving 6 bases between the germline ends. CDR3 DNA: TGCAGCGTTGTGCTTTATGAGCAGTTCTTC. This codes for CSVVLYEQFF.

The chain uses TRBV14 and TRBJ2-1; no firm D call. The CDR3 spans 14 residues. V was clipped by 4 bases and J by 9 bases, with 16 bases between them. CDR1 is SGHDN and CDR2 is FVKESK in the germline V gene. In nucleotides, the CDR3 is TGTGCCAGCAGCCGCACCGGGCTCTGGCCTGAGCAGTTCTTC. Its protein is CASSRTGLWPEQFF.

V and J are TRBV9 and TRBJ2-7; D possibly corresponds to TRBD2 (5 bases). Looked up from germline, CDR1 is SGDLS and CDR2 is YYNGEE. The CDR3 covers 14 residues. V was trimmed by 0 bases and J by 1 base, leaving 8 bases between them. The CDR3 protein is CASSVGRASYEQYF. Written as DNA, the CDR3 is TGTGCCAGCAGCGTAGGGCGGGCTTCCTACGAGCAGTACTTC.

A single count supports this clonotype. The chain couples TRBV6-5 to TRBJ2-2; a weak D match, TRBD2 (5 bases). The CDR3 spans 15 residues. CDR1 MNHEY and CDR2 SVGAGI come from the germline V gene. V was trimmed by 6 bases and J by 5 bases, leaving 16 bases between them. CDR3 coding DNA: TGTGCCAGCAGAATGCCGTCGGGGAAAACCGGGGAGCTGTTTTTT. As protein: CASRMPSGKTGELFF.